The 17 T cell receptor beta chains reported below all come from one sample, sequenced in a study of blood T cell repertoires in COVID-19 (dated by TCRdb to 2020 to 2021). The method was the immunoSEQ multiplex PCR assay. TCRdb took this table from immuneACCESS and kept in-frame rearrangements with V and J called. Such tables lack part of the clones; where checked against another copy, unresolved V genes explain under half of the gap, and the rest is unexplained. The sample includes 250,000 to 350,000 clones, with around 90% observed a single time. Of the sample, about 2.3% falls within the top ten clones. The sequenced material came from peripheral blood. These receptor sequences come from a man younger than 30 with active or convalescent COVID-19.

The count of this clone is one. The chain has TRBV19 and TRBJ2-1, with D tentatively TRBD1 (6 bases). The CDR3 sequence is 17 residues long. Trimming removed 4 bases from V and 6 bases from J, with 22 bases in between. Germline V CDR1 and CDR2: LNHDA, SQIVND (reference sequence). Here the CDR3 DNA reads TGTGCCAGTAGTACTGGGGGCCGAGGGGTTAGCGCCAATGAGCAGTTCTTC. It specifies CASSTGGRGVSANEQFF.

The chain carries TRBV3-1 (or the pseudogene TRBV3-2) and TRBJ1-2, with a possible D match to TRBD1 (5 bases). Germline CDR1 reads LGHDT; CDR2 reads YNNKEL (reference sequence). Trimming took off 3 bases at V and 8 bases at J, with 16 bases between the two ends. The CDR3 is made up of 14 amino acids. CDR3 residues: CASSQRQILFGYTF. CDR3 nucleotide sequence: TGTGCCAGCAGCCAGCGACAGATACTTTTCGGCTACACCTTC.

This clone has a handful of counts. This chain uses TRBV6-1 with TRBJ1-6; 10 nucleotides agree with TRBD1. The CDR3 has 16 residues. Germline values: CDR1 MNHNS, CDR2 SASEGT. V shed 3 bases, J shed 8 bases, and the junction held 7 bases outside the gene matches. DNA for the CDR3: TGTGCCAGCAGTGATATAGGGACAGGGGTGGATTCACCCCTCCACTTT. Translation gives CASSDIGTGVDSPLHF.

The gene calls are TRBV7-6 and TRBJ1-2; 9 bases are shared with TRBD1. The CDR3 runs to 15 residues. The V gene end was trimmed by 5 bases and the J gene end by 3 bases; junction bases not matched to a gene: 7. Germline V gene sequence: CDR1 SGHVS, CDR2 FNYEAQ. The CDR3 DNA is TGTGCCAGCAGCAAAAGCCGGGACAGGGACTATGGCTACACCTTC. Translating gives CASSKSRDRDYGYTF. Based on the CDR3 plus reference TRBV7-6 and TRBJ1-2, the full variable domain is GAGVSQSPRYKVTKRGQDVALRCDPISGHVSLYWYRQALGQGPEFLTYFNYEAQQDKSGLPNDRFSAERPEGSISTLTIQRTEQRDSAMYRCASSKSRDRDYGYTFGSGTRLTVV.

There are a few counts of this clone. The J gene is TRBJ1-3, the V gene TRBV7-9; D not certain. The V end lost 5 bases, the J end lost 0 bases, and 11 bases lay between the germline ends. The CDR3 totals 15 residues. Germline V CDR1 and CDR2: SEHNR, FQNEAQ (reference sequence). CDR3 loop: CASSPGRLSGNTIYF. In nucleotides, the CDR3 is TGTGCCAGCAGCCCGGGTCGCCTCTCTGGAAACACCATATATTTT.

This clone was seen many times. The chain is built from TRBV19 and TRBJ1-5; D is unclear. The germline V and J ends were trimmed by 7 bases and 7 bases, with 20 bases remaining between them. The V gene's germline CDR1 is LNHDA and CDR2 SQIVND (reference sequence). The CDR3 consists of 15 residues. CDR3 amino acids: CASTPMSSGGQPQHF. In DNA form, the CDR3 reads TGTGCCAGTACCCCAATGAGTTCGGGAGGCCAGCCCCAGCATTTT.

The chain carries TRBV6-5 and TRBJ1-4; no clear D gene. This CDR3 spans 15 amino acids. Germline loops: CDR1 MNHEY, CDR2 SVGAGI. Trimming left V 0 bases short and J 8 bases short, with 13 bases between. The CDR3 loop is CASSYSAKGGEKLFF. DNA for the CDR3: TGTGCCAGCAGTTACTCGGCGAAGGGAGGGGAAAAACTGTTTTTT.

The rearrangement links TRBV7-2 to TRBJ2-1, with 13 bases identical to TRBD2. V lost 2 bases to trimming and J lost 7 bases; unmatched junction nucleotides: 5. This CDR3 region has 16 residues. Germline CDR1 SGHTA, CDR2 FQGNSA. The CDR3 nucleotides are TGTGCCAGCAGCTTAAGCTCGGGACTAGCGGGAAATGAGCAGTTCTTC. Translation: CASSLSSGLAGNEQFF.

The chain uses TRBV11-2 and TRBJ1-2; maybe TRBD1 (5 bases). The germline gives CDR1 SGHAT, CDR2 FQNNGV. The V end was cut by 0 bases, the J end by 7 bases, with 9 bases between. The CDR3 length is 13 residues. The CDR3 protein is CASSLDPRAGYTF. For the CDR3, the DNA is TGTGCCAGCAGCTTAGACCCCAGGGCTGGCTACACCTTC. Variable domain in full (rest from reference TRBV11-2 and TRBJ1-2): EAGVAQSPRYKIIEKRQSVAFWCNPISGHATLYWYQQILGQGPKLLIQFQNNGVVDDSQLPKDRFSAERLKGVDSTLKIQPAKLEDSAVYLCASSLDPRAGYTFGSGTRLTVV.

Points on this clone: Additional DNA sequences in this sample encode the identical CDR3. The rearrangement joins TRBV11-2 to TRBJ2-7; D is perhaps TRBD2 (5 bases). The ends were cut back, 5 bases at V and 1 base at J, with 9 bases in the middle. This CDR3 region has 13 residues. Germline-derived CDR1 and CDR2 are SGHAT and FQNNGV. Here the CDR3 DNA reads TGTGCCAGCAGCCTCGACTATTCCTACGAGCAGTACTTC. This translates into CASSLDYSYEQYF.

This chain connects TRBV7-7 to TRBJ2-3; D uncertain. CDR3 length equals 15 residues. Germline assignment: CDR1 SSHAT and CDR2 FNYEAQ (reference sequence). The V and J ends lost 1 base and 0 bases respectively, with 8 bases between them. CDR3 sequence reads: CASSLGISSTDTQYF. For the CDR3, the DNA is TGTGCCAGCAGCTTAGGTATAAGCAGCACAGATACGCAGTATTTT.

CDR3 sequence: CASSQAGQGNTGELFF. DNA for the CDR3: TGCGCCAGCAGCCAAGCCGGACAGGGGAACACCGGGGAGCTGTTTTTT. The rearrangement links TRBV4-1 to TRBJ2-2, with TRBD1 identical over 8 bases. The CDR3 extends over 16 amino acids. Germline trimming cut 1 base from V and 1 base from J; bases unmatched to any gene: 2. Per germline, CDR1 MGHRA and CDR2 YSYEKL.

The CDR3 DNA reads TGCGCCAGCAGTGACTCGACAGGCGTAAAACTGTTTTTT. This codes for CASSDSTGVKLFF. The V gene is TRBV10-2, the J gene TRBJ1-4; TRBD1 might be the D (6 bases). The germline V gene has CDR1 WSHSY and CDR2 SAAADI. There are 13 residues in the CDR3. Trimming removed 3 bases from V and 10 bases from J, with 12 bases in between.

The rearrangement links TRBV19 to TRBJ2-7; D call uncertain. Per germline, CDR1 LNHDA and CDR2 SQIVND (reference sequence). This CDR3 is built from 14 residues. V gave up 3 bases and J gave up 0 bases, with 9 bases separating them. The CDR3 DNA follows: TGTGCCAGTAGTATTAGTTCCGTCTCCTACGAGCAGTACTTC. Its translation is CASSISSVSYEQYF.

CDR3 nucleotides: TGTGCCAGCAGTGGTAGCATGGGCACTGAAGCTTTCTTT. As protein: CASSGSMGTEAFF. The rearrangement uses TRBV4-2 and TRBJ1-1; D ambiguous. The CDR3 is 13 amino acids. Per germline, CDR1 LGHNA and CDR2 YNFKEQ. Trimming removed 6 bases from V and 4 bases from J, with 12 bases in between.

This clone was picked up one time. The V gene is TRBV19, the J gene TRBJ2-5; D call uncertain. Germline CDR1 LNHDA, CDR2 SQIVND (reference sequence). This CDR3 region has 13 residues. V gave up 5 bases and J gave up 7 bases, with 14 bases separating them. For the CDR3, the DNA is TGTGCCAGTAGTTTATCGGTGGCGGTGACCCAGTACTTC. Its translation: CASSLSVAVTQYF.

This chain joins TRBV6-6 and TRBJ2-2; 12 nucleotides agree with TRBD2. J lost 4 bases, V lost 5 bases, and 14 bases had no gene match. Germline V gene data show CDR1 as MNHNY and CDR2 as SVGAGI (reference sequence). There are 19 residues in the CDR3. The CDR3 sequence: CASSPDLAGGPMSTGELFF. DNA for the CDR3: TGTGCCAGCAGTCCAGACCTAGCGGGAGGGCCGATGAGCACCGGGGAGCTGTTTTTT.